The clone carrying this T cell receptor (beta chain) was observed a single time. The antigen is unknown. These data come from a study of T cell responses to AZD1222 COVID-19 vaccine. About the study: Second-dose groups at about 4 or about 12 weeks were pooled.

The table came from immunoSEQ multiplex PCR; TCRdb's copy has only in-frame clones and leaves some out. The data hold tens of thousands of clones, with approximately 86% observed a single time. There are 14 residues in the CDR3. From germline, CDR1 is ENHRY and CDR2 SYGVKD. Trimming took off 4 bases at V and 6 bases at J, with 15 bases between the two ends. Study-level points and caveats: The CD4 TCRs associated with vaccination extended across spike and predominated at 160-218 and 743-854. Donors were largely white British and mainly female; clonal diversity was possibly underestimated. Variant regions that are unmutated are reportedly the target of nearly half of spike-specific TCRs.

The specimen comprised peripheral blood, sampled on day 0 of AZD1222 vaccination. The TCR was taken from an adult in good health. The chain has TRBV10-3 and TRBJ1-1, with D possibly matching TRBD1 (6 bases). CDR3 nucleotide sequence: TGTGCCATCAGTGGCCGATCCGGGACACCTGAAGCTTTCTTT. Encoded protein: CAISGRSGTPEAFF.